The 18 T cell receptor beta chains below all came from one sample that was sequenced in a study of T cells in Graves' hyperthyroidism and ophthalmopathy. RNA transcripts yielded amplified TCR beta CDR3 regions. A set of HTBI primers served as the primers for a first-round RT-PCR of the TCR CDR3. MiXCR, applied by TCRdb to the multiplex PCR reads, yields one record per CDR3 protein. The sample includes about 380,000 distinct CDR3 sequences, about 14% of them seen just once. The source material was blood. All receptors derive from a woman between 25 and 40 years old with Graves' ophthalmopathy.

This clonotype has only a few counts. The CDR3 here is CASSYRATEKLFF. DNA for the CDR3: TGTGCCAGCAGTTACAGGGCGACGGAAAAACTGTTTTTT. The V call is TRBV6-5, the J call TRBJ1-4; D unresolved. The germline V gene has CDR1 MNHEY and CDR2 SVGAGI. This CDR3 comprises 13 residues. Trimming removed 2 bases at V and 8 bases at J, with 9 bases between.

In its sample, this clonotype was seen many times. A junction end diverges from the germline sequence, so it may reflect a read error. V gene TRBV28 combines with J gene TRBJ1-5; 7 nucleotides align to TRBD1. Germline-derived CDR1 and CDR2 are MDHEN and SYDVKM. CDR3 length: 18 amino acids. In DNA, the CDR3 is TGTGCCAGCAGTTTGGGGGCCTTTTGGACAGGCCAAGATCAGCGCCAGCATTTT. Translated, it gives CASSLGAFWTGQDQRQHF.

This clonotype showed up many times. The chain recombines TRBV11-2 with TRBJ1-5; TRBD1 aligns across 10 bases. The CDR3 extends over 15 amino acids. The germline CDR1 and CDR2 sequences are SGHAT and FQNNGV. Trimming cost V 5 bases and J 2 bases; bases outside gene matches: 3. CDR3 bases: TGTGCCAGCAGCCTCGGGACAGGGGGCAATCAGCCCCAGCATTTT. The encoded protein is CASSLGTGGNQPQHF. The variable domain in full, completed from reference TRBV11-2 and TRBJ1-5, reads EAGVAQSPRYKIIEKRQSVAFWCNPISGHATLYWYQQILGQGPKLLIQFQNNGVVDDSQLPKDRFSAERLKGVDSTLKIQPAKLEDSAVYLCASSLGTGGNQPQHFGDGTRLSIL.

This clonotype was observed a handful of times. The chain uses TRBV27 and TRBJ2-2, with D tentatively TRBD1 (8 bases). Germline V lookup: CDR1 MNHEY, CDR2 SMNVEV (reference sequence). This CDR3 contains 16 residues. Trimming pared 6 bases from V and 8 bases from J, leaving 22 bases between. The CDR3 DNA sequence: TGTGCCAGCAGCCGGGGGGACAGGACTTCTCAAGGGGAGCTGTTTTTT. It specifies CASSRGDRTSQGELFF.

This clonotype has ten or more counts. The chain recombines TRBV28 with TRBJ2-7, with 7 bases lining up with TRBD2. Germline trimming cut 3 bases from V and 3 bases from J; bases unmatched to any gene: 5. Germline lookup yields CDR1 MDHEN and CDR2 SYDVKM. The CDR3 length is 14 residues. The CDR3 loop reads CASSFLGGSYEQYF. For the CDR3, the DNA is TGTGCCAGCAGTTTTCTCGGGGGGAGCTACGAGCAGTACTTC.

This clonotype has at least ten counts. This chain's CDR3 is CASSQNQDEKLFF. The CDR3 bases are TGTGCCAGCAGCCAGAATCAGGATGAAAAACTGTTTTTT. The chain is built from TRBV3-1 and TRBJ1-4; D uncertain. The germline CDR1 and CDR2 sequences are LGHDT and YNNKEL (reference sequence). V was cut by 3 bases and J by 6 bases, with 8 bases left in between. This CDR3 has 13 amino acids.

Many counts were recorded for this clonotype. The V and J genes are TRBV18 and TRBJ1-2; perhaps TRBD1 as D (5 bases). Trimming stripped 5 bases from V and 2 bases from J, with 6 bases between. The CDR3 is made up of 12 amino acids. Per germline, CDR1 KGHSH and CDR2 LQKENI. In DNA, the CDR3 is TGTGCCAGCTCAGCAGGGAACTATGGCTACACCTTC. Translated, it gives CASSAGNYGYTF.

This clonotype was counted ten times or more. The genes are TRBV30 and TRBJ1-5; D gene unclear. Germline lookup yields CDR1 GTSNPN and CDR2 SVGIG (reference sequence). Trimming removed 3 bases from V and 4 bases from J, with 13 bases in between. The CDR3 loop spans 14 amino acids. This CDR3 reads CAWRGWGRNQPQHF. The DNA of the CDR3 is TGTGCCTGGAGGGGGTGGGGTAGGAATCAGCCCCAGCATTTT.

There are many counts of this clonotype. The chain has TRBV30 and TRBJ2-2; 7 bases map to TRBD2. CDR1 GTSNPN and CDR2 SVGIG come from the germline V gene (reference sequence). The trim removed 3 bases at V and 1 base at J, leaving 2 bases unmatched. The CDR3 covers 14 residues. DNA of the CDR3: TGTGCCTGGAGGGGACTAAGGAACACCGGGGAGCTGTTTTTT. This sequence encodes CAWRGLRNTGELFF. Full variable domain (remainder filled in from reference TRBV30 and TRBJ2-2): SQTIHQWPATLVQPVGSPLSLECTVEGTSNPNLYWYRQAAGRGLQLLFYSVGIGQISSEVPQNLSASRPQDRQFILSSKKLLLSDSGFYLCAWRGLRNTGELFFGEGSRLTVL.

This clonotype was found many times. V is TRBV7-9 and J is TRBJ2-3, with a weak D call TRBD2 (6 bases). The germline V gene has CDR1 SEHNR and CDR2 FQNEAQ (reference sequence). This CDR3 has 15 residues. Trimming removed 5 bases from V and 2 bases from J, with 14 bases in between. The CDR3 DNA follows: TGTGCCAGCAGCGGGACTGTAAGGTACACAGATACGCAGTATTTT. It encodes CASSGTVRYTDTQYF.

About this clonotype itself: This may come from a read error, since a much larger clone is one base off. CDR3: CSANSKGVATEAFF. The CDR3 nucleotides are TGCAGTGCTAACAGTAAAGGAGTCGCCACTGAAGCTTTCTTT. The chain joins TRBV20-1 to TRBJ1-1; no clear D gene. In germline, CDR1 is DFQATT, CDR2 SNEGSKA (reference sequence). V was trimmed by 4 bases and J by 4 bases, leaving 16 bases between them. The CDR3 is made up of 14 amino acids.

This clonotype was seen ten or more times. This chain joins TRBV10-3 and TRBJ2-1, with D perhaps matching TRBD2 (6 bases). The CDR3 is 14 residues long. V was clipped by 5 bases and J by 7 bases, with 15 bases between them. Germline values: CDR1 ENHRY, CDR2 SYGVKD. CDR3 sequence (DNA): TGTGCCATCAGTAACGGTGGACTACCAAATGAGCAGTTCTTC. It specifies CAISNGGLPNEQFF.

This clonotype was counted a few times. The chain employs TRBV30 and TRBJ1-4; 9 bases fit TRBD1. CDR1 GTSNPN and CDR2 SVGIG come from the germline V gene (reference sequence). The V and J ends lost 1 base and 10 bases, in that order; junction bases with no gene match: 4. This CDR3 is built from 13 residues. The CDR3: CAWSGQGGGKLFF. CDR3 sequence (DNA): TGTGCCTGGAGTGGACAGGGGGGCGGAAAACTGTTTTTT. The whole variable domain, filled in from reference TRBV30 and TRBJ1-4, reads SQTIHQWPATLVQPVGSPLSLECTVEGTSNPNLYWYRQAAGRGLQLLFYSVGIGQISSEVPQNLSASRPQDRQFILSSKKLLLSDSGFYLCAWSGQGGGKLFFGSGTQLSVL.

This clonotype was detected many times. The chain has TRBV28 and TRBJ1-5; D unresolved. Germline CDR1 and CDR2: MDHEN and SYDVKM. V lost 3 bases, J lost 2 bases, and 14 bases lay in between. CDR3 length: 16 amino acids. The DNA for the CDR3 is TGTGCCAGCAGTTTGTGGCGGGTATTTGGCAATCAGCCCCAGCATTTT. This codes for CASSLWRVFGNQPQHF.

Ten or more counts support this clonotype. The genes are TRBV6-2 or TRBV6-3 and TRBJ2-7; D possibly uses TRBD1 or TRBD2 (5 bases each). CDR1 MNHEY and CDR2 SVGEGT come from the germline V gene. V lost 1 base and J 1 base, leaving 5 bases between the germline ends. The CDR3 is made up of 13 amino acids. This CDR3 is CASSYWGSYEQYF. The CDR3 coding sequence is TGTGCCAGCAGTTACTGGGGGTCCTACGAGCAGTACTTC.

This clonotype was counted a few times. A single base separates this from a much larger clone, so it may be a read error. The V and J genes are TRBV20-1 and TRBJ2-1, with D perhaps assigned TRBD1 or TRBD2 (5 bases each). Germline CDR1 DFQATT, CDR2 SNEGSKA (reference sequence). The CDR3 sequence is 11 residues long. Here the CDR3 DNA reads TGCGGTGCTAGACAGAGGGGTGAGCAGTTCTTC. Translated, it gives CGARQRGEQFF.

The rearrangement links TRBV12-3 or TRBV12-4 to TRBJ2-5; 9 nucleotides agree with TRBD1. This CDR3 region has 13 residues. V lost 6 bases, J lost 12 bases, and 11 bases stayed unmatched. CDR3: CASSRTGAPREYF. The CDR3 DNA is TGTGCCAGCAGCCGGACAGGGGCCCCAAGGGAGTACTTC.

This clonotype was counted at least ten times. The chain is built from TRBV6-1 and TRBJ2-3; 8 nucleotides agree with TRBD2. V was clipped by 6 bases and J by 7 bases; unmatched bases: 24. The CDR3 spans 19 residues. In germline, CDR1 is MNHNS, CDR2 SASEGT. Here the CDR3 reads CASSNERRRASGQRYTQYF. The CDR3 nucleotides read TGTGCCAGCAGCAACGAAAGGCGAAGGGCTAGCGGGCAGAGGTATACGCAGTATTTT.